This is a list of T cell receptor beta chains from one sample in a study of blood T cell repertoires in COVID-19. Data came from immunoSEQ multiplex PCR; TCRdb stores just in-frame clones and leaves some out. This table has roughly 200,000 clones, 75% to 90% appearing once. Sequencing was performed on PBMCs or T cells enriched from blood (not recorded which). These TCRs come from a man under 40 who had recovered from COVID-19. Both conserved end residues are part of each CDR3.

TRBJ2-5 TRBV15 CATSREAGIGETQYF
TRBJ1-2 TRBV2 CASIRQGFSYTF
TRBJ2-3 TRBV19 CASSTPGGSTDTQYF
TRBJ1-2 TRBV24-1 CATSESGRGYGYTF
TRBJ2-7 TRBV9 CASSRTSGGWEQYF
TRBJ2-3 TRBV19 CASSPRTSGITDTQYF
TRBJ2-7 TRBV6-5 CASSYGQVSSYEQYF
TRBJ2-1 TRBV3-1/TRBV3-2 CASSPSDRKYNEQFF
TRBJ1-2 TRBV7-2 CASSLAAGDRGYTF
TRBJ1-5 TRBV19 CASSIVTFSNQPQHF
TRBJ2-1 TRBV5-1 CASSPRQGITYNEQFF
TRBJ2-1 TRBV5-1 CASSLAGWGYNEQFF
TRBJ2-5 TRBV24-1 CATRSSGAETQYF
TRBJ2-7 TRBV4-3 CASSQDRGRYEQYF
TRBJ1-1 TRBV11-3 CASSLDPMNTEAFF
TRBJ2-7 TRBV24-1 CATSDASGVNDYEQYF
TRBJ2-1 TRBV9 CASSGLAGGPNEQFF
TRBJ2-3 TRBV24-1 CATSSRHTDTQYF
TRBJ1-4 TRBV10-3 CAISSGTGRRPNEKLFF
TRBJ2-3 TRBV27 CASSLFPPRPSTDTQYF
TRBJ2-7 TRBV27 CASSTGTSESFRREQYF
TRBJ2-1 TRBV2 CASRATSGGTASTSYNEQFF
TRBJ2-1 TRBV2 CATYRDYDYNEQFF
TRBJ1-1 TRBV7-9 CASSLSQHTEAFF
TRBJ2-2 TRBV9 CASSDWASPQNTGELFF
TRBJ2-5 TRBV7-9 CASSLTQGYQETQYF
TRBJ1-5 TRBV11-2 CASSLGTGSNQPQHF
TRBJ2-3 TRBV10-1 CASSPRGTDTQYF
TRBJ1-1 TRBV12-3/TRBV12-4 CASIPPQGTEAFF
TRBJ2-7 TRBV7-9 CASSLDRQGTYEQYF
TRBJ1-5 TRBV19 CASSIFGETNQPQHF
TRBJ2-2 TRBV6-5 CASSRTGKGTGELFF
TRBJ1-4 TRBV5-1 CASSLEGGKNEKLFF
TRBJ2-7 TRBV4-1 CASSQVPGLNSYEQYF
TRBJ2-5 TRBV4-1 CASSQEGSGPQYF
TRBJ2-1 TRBV11-2 CASSLVEGGTTRYNEQFF
TRBJ1-2 TRBV5-5 CASSAGGAGYGYTF
TRBJ1-4 TRBV15 CATNPTGATNEKLFF
TRBJ2-5 TRBV19 CASSIGRGSTATQYF
TRBJ2-1 TRBV6-1 CASSEDAGRWNEQFF
TRBJ2-4 TRBV19 CASSQEIAKNIQYF
TRBJ1-2 TRBV6-5 CASRARDSYGYTF
TRBJ2-7 TRBV7-9 CASSLEGTTTQYF
TRBJ1-1 TRBV11-2 CATQTGGEDTEAFF
TRBJ2-5 TRBV5-1 CASSGGPNQETQYF
TRBJ2-1 TRBV6-5 CASTTSGGSYNEQFF
TRBJ2-1 TRBV19 CASHAVGSGGDEQFF
TRBJ2-6 TRBV6-5 CATKRLSGANVLTF
TRBJ1-1 TRBV2 CASSEAGGSTEAFF
TRBJ2-1 TRBV30 CAWSVLIATQFF
TRBJ2-3 TRBV6-6 CASRAGGGGTDTQYF
TRBJ1-2 TRBV14 CASSPRRGPGYGYTF
TRBJ2-7 TRBV11-2 CASSLDRLDEQYF
TRBJ1-3 TRBV15 CATSRDRGGGNTIYF
TRBJ2-3 TRBV5-6 CASSPNGYSTDTQYF
TRBJ2-1 TRBV29-1 CSVDPSSGGGDEQFF
TRBJ2-2 TRBV12-3/TRBV12-4 CASSPHNTGELFF